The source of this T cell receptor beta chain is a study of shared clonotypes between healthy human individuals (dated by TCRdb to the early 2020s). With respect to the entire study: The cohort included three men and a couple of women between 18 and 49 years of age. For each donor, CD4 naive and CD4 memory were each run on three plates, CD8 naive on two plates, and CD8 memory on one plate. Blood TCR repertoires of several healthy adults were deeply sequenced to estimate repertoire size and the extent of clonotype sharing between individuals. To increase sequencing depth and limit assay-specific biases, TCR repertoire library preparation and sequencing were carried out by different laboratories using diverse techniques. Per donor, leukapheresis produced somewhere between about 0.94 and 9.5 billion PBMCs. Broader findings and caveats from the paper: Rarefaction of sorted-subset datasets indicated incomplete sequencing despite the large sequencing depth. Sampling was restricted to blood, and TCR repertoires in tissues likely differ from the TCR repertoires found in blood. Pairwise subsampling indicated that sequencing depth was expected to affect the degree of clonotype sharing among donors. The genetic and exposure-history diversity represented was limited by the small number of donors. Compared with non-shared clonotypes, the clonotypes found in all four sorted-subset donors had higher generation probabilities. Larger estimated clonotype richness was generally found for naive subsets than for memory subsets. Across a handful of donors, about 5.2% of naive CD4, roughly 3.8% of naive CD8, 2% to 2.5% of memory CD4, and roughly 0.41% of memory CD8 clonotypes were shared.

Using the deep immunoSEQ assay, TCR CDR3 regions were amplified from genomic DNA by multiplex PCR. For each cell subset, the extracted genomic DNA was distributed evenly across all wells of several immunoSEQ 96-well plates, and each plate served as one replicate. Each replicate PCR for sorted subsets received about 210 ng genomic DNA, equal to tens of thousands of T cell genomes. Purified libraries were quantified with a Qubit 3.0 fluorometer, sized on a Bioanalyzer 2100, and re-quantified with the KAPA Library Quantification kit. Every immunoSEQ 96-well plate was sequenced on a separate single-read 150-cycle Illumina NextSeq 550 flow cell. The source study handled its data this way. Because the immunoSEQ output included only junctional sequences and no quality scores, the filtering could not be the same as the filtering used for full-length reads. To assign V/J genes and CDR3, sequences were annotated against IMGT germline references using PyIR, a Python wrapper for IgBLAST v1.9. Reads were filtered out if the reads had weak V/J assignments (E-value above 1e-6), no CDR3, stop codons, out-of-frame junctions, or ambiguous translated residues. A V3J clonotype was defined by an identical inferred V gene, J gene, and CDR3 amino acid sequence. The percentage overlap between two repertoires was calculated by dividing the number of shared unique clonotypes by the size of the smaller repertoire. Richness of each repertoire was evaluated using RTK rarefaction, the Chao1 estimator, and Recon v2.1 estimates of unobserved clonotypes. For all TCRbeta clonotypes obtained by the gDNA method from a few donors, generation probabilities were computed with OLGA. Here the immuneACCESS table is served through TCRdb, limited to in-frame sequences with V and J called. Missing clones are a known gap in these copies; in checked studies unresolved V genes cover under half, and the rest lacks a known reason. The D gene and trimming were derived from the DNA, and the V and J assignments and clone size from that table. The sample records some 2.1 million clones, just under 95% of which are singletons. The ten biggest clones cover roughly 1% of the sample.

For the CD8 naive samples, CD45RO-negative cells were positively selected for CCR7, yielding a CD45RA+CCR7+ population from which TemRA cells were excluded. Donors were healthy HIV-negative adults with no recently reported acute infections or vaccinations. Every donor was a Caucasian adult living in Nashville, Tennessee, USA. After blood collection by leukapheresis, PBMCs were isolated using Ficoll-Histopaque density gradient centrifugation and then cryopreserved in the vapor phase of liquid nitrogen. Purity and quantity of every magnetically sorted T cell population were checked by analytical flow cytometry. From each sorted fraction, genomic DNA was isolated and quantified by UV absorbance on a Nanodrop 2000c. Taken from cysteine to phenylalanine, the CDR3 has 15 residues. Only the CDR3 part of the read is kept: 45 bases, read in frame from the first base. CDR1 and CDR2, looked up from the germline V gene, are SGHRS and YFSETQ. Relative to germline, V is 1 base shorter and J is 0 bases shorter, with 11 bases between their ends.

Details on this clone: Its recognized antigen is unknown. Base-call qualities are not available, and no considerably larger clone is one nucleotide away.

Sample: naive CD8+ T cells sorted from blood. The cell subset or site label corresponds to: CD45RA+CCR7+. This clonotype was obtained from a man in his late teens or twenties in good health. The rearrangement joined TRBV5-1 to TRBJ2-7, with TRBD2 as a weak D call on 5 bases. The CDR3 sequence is CASSLLSGSSYEQYF. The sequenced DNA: TGCGCCAGCAGCTTGCTCAGCGGAAGCTCCTACGAGCAGTACTTC. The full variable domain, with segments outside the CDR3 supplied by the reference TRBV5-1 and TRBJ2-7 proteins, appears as KAGVTQTPRYLIKTRGQQVTLSCSPISGHRSVSWYQQTPGQGLQFLFEYFSETQRNKGNFPGRFSGRQFSNSRSEMNVSTLELGDSALYLCASSLLSGSSYEQYFGPGTRLTVT.